Described below is a single T cell receptor beta chain sequence and its context. The sample holds a few counts of this clone. Its antigen is not yet known. No much larger clone exists at a distance of one base, and base qualities are not known. The data belong to a study of blood T cell repertoires in COVID-19 (dated by TCRdb to the early 2020s). Study-wide context: The collaborator samples originated in the United States, Italy and Spain and spanned the acute and convalescent phases of COVID-19. The material from the prospective study consisted of cDNA or gDNA derived from T cells, B-cell-depleted T cells, or PBMCs. The dataset comprised deeply sampled blood TCRbeta repertoires from subjects exposed to, actively infected with, or recovered from COVID-19. The repertoires were made available in a free public database intended to serve as a resource for research on the immune response to SARS-CoV-2. Samples were obtained from the ongoing ImmuneRACE study (first 160 participants) and from over 1,000 subjects provided by 6 global collaborators. A de-identified subject ID, COVID-19 status, age in years and sex were almost always included in the sample metadata. Where available, HLA class I and class II types were taken from metadata supplied by the sample provider and were not determined by assay-based typing.

From its cysteine to its phenylalanine, the CDR3 spans 16 amino acids. The CDR3 DNA has 48 bases and is translated from base 1. As encoded in the germline V gene, CDR1 is SNHLY while CDR2 is FYNNEI. V is pruned by 6 bases and J by 4 bases, leaving 10 bases of the junction without a gene match. Participants in the prospective study were aged roughly 18 to 89 years, lived in 24 United States geographic areas, and enrolled through a virtual design. To assign participants to cohorts, the prospective study relied on clinical history that participants themselves reported in a screening survey and a study questionnaire. In the prospective study, mobile phlebotomists collected whole blood, serum and a nasopharyngeal or oropharyngeal swab from each participant. Participants in the prospective study had the option to provide additional blood draws and questionnaires over a roughly 2-month period. Blood samples from the prospective study were shipped frozen or at room temperature prior to DNA extraction.

Broad study findings and their caveats: How much clinical and demographic metadata was included differed by source and by participant, and the metadata was provided uncurated.

The immunoSEQ Assay, a bias-controlled multiplex PCR, was used to amplify TCRbeta CDR3 regions from genomic DNA. The paper's processing steps were these. Nucleated cell counts per sample were estimated from amplification of reference gene primers within the assay. To quantify the absolute abundance of each unique TCRbeta CDR3 rearrangement, sequence reads were collapsed and filtered. For each sample, productive Simpson clonality was calculated by taking the square root of Simpson's diversity index across productive rearrangements. Imported from immuneACCESS, the table was reduced by TCRdb to in-frame sequences with V and J called. These copies leave out some clones; in studies compared against another copy, an unresolved V gene accounts for under half, and the cause of the remainder is not known. The D gene and trimming were derived from the DNA, and the V and J assignments and clone size from that table. A total of roughly 220,000 clones appear in this sample, about 79% of them only once. The biggest ten clones account for 1.3% of the sample.

Sequencing was performed on PBMCs or T cells enriched from blood (not recorded which). The source of this sequence is a woman aged 40 to 50 with acute COVID-19. The rearranged chain carries TRBV2 and TRBJ1-5, and 9 bases in between align with TRBD1. The CDR3 protein sequence reads: CASRPHRGRGNQPQHF. DNA sequence: TGTGCCAGCAGGCCTCACAGGGGGCGTGGGAATCAGCCCCAGCATTTT.